This T cell receptor beta chain was captured by sequencing in a study of blood T cell repertoires in COVID-19. Study-wide context: Donors in the United States, Italy and Spain gave samples during acute or convalescent COVID-19. The cDNA or gDNA used as material had been derived from T cells, B-cell-depleted T cells, or PBMCs.

Original data processing: Amplified reference gene primers provided the basis for estimating nucleated cell counts. TCRdb keeps only in-frame clones here, not all; method: immunoSEQ multiplex PCR. Clone size and the V and J calls come from that table; the DNA yielded D and trimming. In the table there are 240,000 or so clones, about 83% of which are singletons. The sequencing input was peripheral blood. The receptor's source is a man aged 80 or over with acute or convalescent COVID-19.

CDR3 bases: TGTGCCACCAGTGCTGGAGATTTTAACACCGGGGAGCTGTTTTTT. This encodes CATSAGDFNTGELFF. The gene calls are TRBV24-1 and TRBJ2-2, with D unclear. Germline V gene sequence: CDR1 KGHDR, CDR2 SFDVKD. The CDR3 totals 15 residues. The V and J ends lost 5 bases and 2 bases respectively, with 11 bases between them.